This TCR beta chain was identified during a study of early T cells in non-severe SARS-CoV-2 infection. This CDR3 has 15 residues. From germline, CDR1 is MDHEN and CDR2 SYDVKM. The V and J ends lost 5 bases and 11 bases, in that order; junction bases with no gene match: 16. TCRdb reprocessed the 5' RACE reads with MiXCR, giving one entry per CDR3 protein. The table shows 50,000 or so distinct CDR3 sequences, with 12% occurring only once. The TCR originated in an adult who was a healthcare worker with PCR-confirmed SARS-CoV-2 infection or an uninfected control (not recorded which). Source material: whole blood. The chain uses TRBV28 and TRBJ2-7; 9 positions agree with TRBD1. As DNA, the CDR3 is TGTGCCAGCAGTGCGGCCGGGACAGGGAAGTCGAGCGAGTACTTC. Translation: CASSAAGTGKSSEYF.